These 31 T cell receptor beta chains came from one sample sequenced in a study of blood T cell repertoires in COVID-19. Method: immunoSEQ multiplex PCR; TCRdb's copy keeps in-frame clones and lacks some. The data contain 200,000 to 250,000 clones, roughly 86% of them singletons. The sequencing sample was made of PBMCs or T cells enriched from blood (not recorded which). The origin of the receptors is a woman aged 45 to 65 who had recovered from COVID-19.

This rearrangement joins TRBV25-1 to TRBJ2-6; the D gene is possibly TRBD1 (5 bases). CDR3 length: 16 amino acids. The germline V gene encodes CDR1 MGHDK and CDR2 SYGVNS. The V gene lost 0 bases and the J gene lost 2 bases, with 8 bases spanning the gap. CDR3 sequence: CASSEYGRAGANVLTF. Here the CDR3 DNA reads TGTGCCAGCAGTGAATATGGCAGGGCTGGGGCCAACGTCCTGACTTTC.

The rearrangement joins TRBV9 to TRBJ2-2, with a weak D call TRBD2 (6 bases). The CDR3 covers 18 residues. V shed 0 bases and J shed 2 bases, with 17 bases lying between them. Germline CDR1 reads SGDLS; CDR2 reads YYNGEE. The CDR3 nucleotides are TGTGCCAGCAGCGTAGTTGCACTAGCAGTTACAAACACCGGGGAGCTGTTTTTT. Amino acids: CASSVVALAVTNTGELFF.

The rearrangement uses TRBV7-8 and TRBJ1-2, with TRBD1 matching 9 bases. The germline gives CDR1 SGHVS, CDR2 FQNEAQ. V dropped 2 bases and J dropped 6; count of bases not matched to a gene: 7. The CDR3 consists of 15 residues. This chain's CDR3 is CASSLTRGDRDGYTF. Here the CDR3 DNA reads TGTGCCAGCAGCTTAACTCGGGGGGACAGGGATGGCTACACCTTC. The whole variable domain, filled in from reference TRBV7-8 and TRBJ1-2, reads GAGVSQSPRYKVAKRGQDVALRCDPISGHVSLFWYQQALGQGPEFLTYFQNEAQLDKSGLPSDRFFAERPEGSVSTLKIQRTQQEDSAVYLCASSLTRGDRDGYTFGSGTRLTVV.

This chain joins TRBV6-1 and TRBJ2-1, with TRBD1 matching 9 bases. Germline CDR1 reads MNHNS; CDR2 reads SASEGT. V dropped 4 bases and J dropped 4; count of bases not matched to a gene: 11. The CDR3 sequence is 17 residues long. This chain's CDR3 is CASSAGWGQGGYNEQFF. The CDR3 DNA is TGTGCCAGCAGTGCCGGTTGGGGACAGGGTGGATACAATGAGCAGTTCTTC.

The chain carries TRBV5-6 and TRBJ2-7; 13 nucleotides line up with TRBD2. CDR3 length equals 15 residues. The V and J ends lost 4 bases and 4 bases, in that order; junction bases with no gene match: 5. Germline-derived CDR1 and CDR2 are SGHDT and YYEEEE. This CDR3 reads CASSTLAGGPYEQYF. The CDR3 DNA reads as TGTGCCAGCAGCACACTAGCGGGAGGGCCTTACGAGCAGTACTTC.

The chain uses TRBV2 and TRBJ1-4; D not certain. Germline CDR1 reads SNHLY; CDR2 reads FYNNEI. The CDR3 is made up of 15 amino acids. Trimming stripped 10 bases from V and 0 bases from J, with 15 bases between. The DNA for the CDR3 is TGTGCCACGTTTGCTAAAGTCGCAACTAATGAAAAACTGTTTTTT. Protein: CATFAKVATNEKLFF.

The V call is TRBV18, the J call TRBJ1-6; D is ambiguous. This CDR3 contains 16 residues. Germline CDR1 and CDR2: KGHSH and LQKENI. Trimming cost V 3 bases and J 7 bases, with 16 bases left between them. CDR3 coding DNA: TGTGCCAGCTCACCCAACCGAGGGAGGGCGAATTCACCCCTCCACTTT. Its protein is CASSPNRGRANSPLHF.

The rearrangement joins TRBV19 to TRBJ1-6; D perhaps matches TRBD1 (5 bases). The CDR3 is 18 amino acids. V was clipped by 5 bases and J by 7 bases, with 24 bases between them. Germline V gene sequence: CDR1 LNHDA, CDR2 SQIVND (reference sequence). The CDR3 region has the DNA TGTGCCAGTAGTGAGATCCGGCCTTGGGGCGGCGAAAATTCACCCCTCCACTTT. Its translation is CASSEIRPWGGENSPLHF.

The chain links TRBV27 to TRBJ1-5; 8 bases are shared with TRBD1. V trimming: 2 bases; J trimming: 5 bases; junction bases outside the gene matches: 8. Germline V gene sequence: CDR1 MNHEY, CDR2 SMNVEV (reference sequence). The CDR3 sequence is 16 residues long. In nucleotides, the CDR3 is TGTGCCAGCAGTTTACCGGGACAGGATAATCATCAGCCCCAGCATTTT. This gives the protein CASSLPGQDNHQPQHF.

The chain has TRBV7-2 and TRBJ2-3; TRBD2 matches 13 bases. The CDR3 totals 19 residues. Per germline, CDR1 SGHTA and CDR2 FQGNSA. V dropped 1 base and J dropped 4; count of bases not matched to a gene: 11. This CDR3 reads CASSLVPAGLAGRSDTQYF. CDR3 DNA sequence: TGTGCCAGCAGCTTAGTCCCGGCGGGACTAGCGGGGAGGTCAGATACGCAGTATTTT. Filled out from reference TRBV7-2 and TRBJ2-3, the complete variable domain reads GAGVSQSPSNKVTEKGKDVELRCDPISGHTALYWYRQSLGQGLEFLIYFQGNSAPDKSGLPSDRFSAERTGGSVSTLTIQRTQQEDSAVYLCASSLVPAGLAGRSDTQYFGPGTRLTVL.

The J gene is TRBJ2-1, the V gene TRBV6-2 or TRBV6-3; D may be TRBD1 (5 bases). This CDR3 has 15 residues. From germline, CDR1 is MNHEY and CDR2 SVGEGT. Trimming removed 2 bases from V and 13 bases from J, with 21 bases in between. The CDR3 DNA follows: TGTGCCAGCAGTTACGGGGCTAGTTTCGGCCTCATACAGTTCTTC. It encodes CASSYGASFGLIQFF.

V usage is TRBV5-4 and J usage is TRBJ2-1, with 10 bases aligning to TRBD2. The junction had 2 bases not matched to a gene; V was cut back by 0 bases and J by 2 bases. This CDR3 comprises 16 residues. Germline loops: CDR1 SGHNT, CDR2 YYREEE (reference sequence). This CDR3 is CASSLGSGGTYNEQFF. DNA of the CDR3: TGTGCCAGCAGCTTGGGTAGCGGGGGGACCTACAATGAGCAGTTCTTC.

The chain uses TRBV3-1 (or the pseudogene TRBV3-2) and TRBJ2-7, with TRBD2 matching over 7 bases. The length of the CDR3 is 13 residues. Trimming at V came to 4 bases and at J to 3 bases, leaving 3 bases not matched to a gene. In germline, CDR1 is LGHDT, CDR2 YNNKEL (reference sequence). The CDR3 reads CASSRTRGYEQYF. As DNA, the CDR3 is TGTGCCAGCAGCCGGACTAGGGGCTACGAGCAGTACTTC.

The CDR3 loop reads CAFAPQGWNTEAFF. The CDR3 region has the DNA TGTGCCTTTGCCCCACAGGGGTGGAACACTGAAGCTTTCTTT. V and J are TRBV30 and TRBJ1-1; 7 positions match TRBD1. The length of the CDR3 is 14 residues. CDR1 and CDR2 from the germline V gene are GTSNPN and SVGIG (reference sequence). V lost 7 bases and J lost 1; bases outside the gene matches: 9.

J is TRBJ2-7 and V is TRBV10-3; no clear D gene. Trimming pared 3 bases from V and 1 base from J, leaving 16 bases between. Germline-derived CDR1 and CDR2 are ENHRY and SYGVKD. The CDR3 covers 16 residues. The CDR3 here is CAISDSTRYLSYEQYF. The CDR3 DNA follows: TGTGCCATCAGTGACTCGACTCGTTATTTATCCTACGAGCAGTACTTC.

The V call is TRBV3-1 (or the pseudogene TRBV3-2), the J call TRBJ2-1; no clear D gene. The germline CDR1 and CDR2 sequences are LGHDT and YNNKEL (reference sequence). There are 12 residues in the CDR3. The V end lost 1 base, the J end lost 12 bases, and 10 bases lay between the germline ends. CDR3 amino acids: CASSQGKSGQFF. For the CDR3, the DNA is TGTGCCAGCAGCCAAGGAAAGTCCGGGCAGTTCTTC.

The chain couples TRBV4-1 to TRBJ2-7; tentative D call: TRBD2 (6 bases). Trimming pared 2 bases from V and 1 base from J, leaving 12 bases between. The CDR3 is 15 amino acids. Germline V gives CDR1 MGHRA, CDR2 YSYEKL. CDR3 coding DNA: TGCGCCAGCAGCCAACGCCTTGGGGGGTCCTACGAGCAGTACTTC. Its translation is CASSQRLGGSYEQYF.

V gene TRBV29-1 combines with J gene TRBJ2-5; D possibly corresponds to TRBD2 (7 bases). This CDR3 is 17 amino acids long. Per the germline V gene, CDR1 is SQVTM and CDR2 is ANQGSEA. V gave up 0 bases and J gave up 2 bases, with 19 bases separating them. The CDR3 DNA sequence: TGCAGCGTTGAAGACGGGACGAGGGGGGGTGATCAAGAGACCCAGTACTTC. As protein: CSVEDGTRGGDQETQYF.

Written as DNA, the CDR3 is TGTGCCAGCAGTCCAAAGCTTTACAGGGACATTCAGTACTTC. Translated, it gives CASSPKLYRDIQYF. The chain links TRBV11-2 to TRBJ2-4, with D maybe TRBD1 (6 bases). V was shortened by 6 bases and J by 8 bases, with 17 bases between the two germline ends. This CDR3 is built from 14 residues. Per germline, CDR1 SGHAT and CDR2 FQNNGV.

V is TRBV9 and J is TRBJ1-1; no clear D. Germline V CDR1 and CDR2: SGDLS, YYNGEE. V was pared by 4 bases and J by 4 bases, with 17 bases between. This CDR3 has 15 amino acids. CDR3 residues: CASSREPLLGTEAFF. The CDR3, as DNA: TGTGCCAGCAGCCGAGAGCCCCTTCTAGGCACTGAAGCTTTCTTT.

The chain joins TRBV27 to TRBJ2-1; D uncertain. The CDR3 runs to 13 residues. Deletions cut 3 bases from V and 4 bases from J, with 7 bases between. Per the germline V gene, CDR1 is MNHEY and CDR2 is SMNVEV (reference sequence). The CDR3 region is CASSFRRYNEQFF. CDR3 sequence (DNA): TGTGCCAGCAGTTTTCGCAGATACAATGAGCAGTTCTTC.

The chain employs TRBV3-1 (or the pseudogene TRBV3-2) and TRBJ2-1; 16 bases line up with TRBD2. Germline V gives CDR1 LGHDT, CDR2 YNNKEL (reference sequence). Unmatched junction bases numbered 9, after V lost 6 bases and J lost 7 bases. The CDR3 loop spans 17 amino acids. The CDR3 coding sequence is TGTGCCAGCAGTTCGGGACTAGCGGGAGGGCCGGGTAATGAGCAGTTCTTC. Translation gives CASSSGLAGGPGNEQFF.

This chain uses TRBV30 with TRBJ1-4, with TRBD1 matching 10 bases. Germline-derived CDR1 and CDR2 are GTSNPN and SVGIG (reference sequence). This CDR3 contains 15 residues. V trimming: 1 base; J trimming: 6 bases; junction bases outside the gene matches: 5. CDR3 sequence: CAWSADRGRHEKLFF. Written as DNA, the CDR3 is TGTGCCTGGAGTGCAGACAGGGGGCGCCATGAAAAACTGTTTTTT.

This clone turned up a few times. The chain recombines TRBV19 with TRBJ1-1; 7 nucleotides agree with TRBD1. CDR1 LNHDA and CDR2 SQIVND come from the germline V gene (reference sequence). Trimming removed 6 bases from V and 1 base from J; junction bases left unmatched: 2. The CDR3 runs 13 residues. The DNA of the CDR3 is TGTGCCAGTAGGACAGGGAGGAACACTGAAGCTTTCTTT. It yields the protein CASRTGRNTEAFF.

The rearrangement links TRBV10-3 to TRBJ2-7, with unresolved D. The germline CDR1 and CDR2 sequences are ENHRY and SYGVKD. The CDR3 is made up of 15 amino acids. Trimming removed 2 bases from V and 0 bases from J, with 11 bases in between. The CDR3 reads CAISEGTVPSYEQYF. The CDR3 bases are TGTGCCATCAGTGAGGGAACAGTACCCTCCTACGAGCAGTACTTC.

The V and J genes are TRBV27 and TRBJ1-5; 9 bases match TRBD1. From germline, CDR1 is MNHEY and CDR2 SMNVEV (reference sequence). The CDR3 contains 16 residues. V lost 5 bases and J lost 3; bases outside the gene matches: 8. For the CDR3, the DNA is TGTGCCAGCAGTAACTTGGGACAGGGCATCAATCAGCCCCAGCATTTT. Residues: CASSNLGQGINQPQHF.

The chain links TRBV5-6 to TRBJ2-5; 13 bases match TRBD2. V dropped 1 base and J dropped 5; count of bases not matched to a gene: 5. CDR3 length: 16 amino acids. Germline CDR1 and CDR2: SGHDT and YYEEEE. CDR3 bases: TGTGCCAGCAGCTTGCGGACTAGCGGGGGTGTTGAGACCCAGTACTTC. It is translated as CASSLRTSGGVETQYF.

The chain carries TRBV5-1 and TRBJ1-4; weak D call: TRBD1 (5 bases). This CDR3 is 16 amino acids long. CDR1 SGHRS and CDR2 YFSETQ come from the germline V gene. V was cut by 4 bases and J by 4 bases, with 17 bases left in between. The CDR3 DNA reads as TGCGCCAGCAGCCGCGGAGTGTCAGGGATTAATGAAAAACTGTTTTTT. This sequence encodes CASSRGVSGINEKLFF.

This CDR3 reads CASSLAGVYEQYF. The CDR3 DNA reads TGTGCCAGCAGTCTAGCGGGAGTTTACGAGCAGTACTTC. The chain uses TRBV28 and TRBJ2-7; 10 bases agree with TRBD2. V lost 5 bases and J lost 4; bases outside the gene matches: 2. This CDR3 has 13 residues. Germline CDR1 MDHEN, CDR2 SYDVKM.

The rearrangement links TRBV4-1 to TRBJ2-7; TRBD1 agrees at 7 bases. Germline V gives CDR1 MGHRA, CDR2 YSYEKL. CDR3 length: 15 residues. V shed 0 bases and J 2 bases; nucleotides not matched to a gene: 4. The CDR3 bases are TGCGCCAGCAGCCAAGAAGGGGGCAGGGCCTACGAGCAGTACTTC. It specifies CASSQEGGRAYEQYF.

The chain combines TRBV10-3 with TRBJ1-1; D gene unclear. CDR1 is ENHRY, CDR2 SYGVKD, per germline. Between the trimmed V and J ends, which lost 2 bases and 0 bases, there was a span of 10 bases. This CDR3 is 15 amino acids long. The CDR3 loop is CAISEPGAMNTEAFF. In DNA form, the CDR3 reads TGTGCCATCAGTGAGCCGGGAGCAATGAACACTGAAGCTTTCTTT.